This T cell receptor beta chain was recovered during a study of blood T cell repertoires in COVID-19. Across the whole study: T cells, B-cell-depleted T cells, or PBMCs supplied cDNA or gDNA.

Original analysis: Amplifying reference gene primers gave estimates of nucleated cell counts. Clones were sequenced by immunoSEQ multiplex PCR, and TCRdb holds only the in-frame ones, with some missing. V and J calls and clone size are given by that table; D and trimming were obtained from the DNA. This table has approximately 280,000 clones, around nine tenths appearing once. This CDR3 spans 15 amino acids. Trimming removed 5 bases at V and 3 bases at J, with 17 bases between. In germline, CDR1 is SEHNR, CDR2 FQNEAQ (reference sequence). The sequenced sample consisted of PBMCs or T cells enriched from blood (not recorded which). The TCR comes from a woman aged 55-69 years who had recovered from COVID-19. The rearrangement links TRBV7-9 to TRBJ2-7; the D is unclear. In DNA form, the CDR3 reads TGTGCCAGCAGCCCCAGCTTGGGTAGCTTCTACGAGCAGTACTTC. It specifies CASSPSLGSFYEQYF.